This T cell receptor beta chain stems from a study of blood T cell repertoires in COVID-19 (TCRdb year 2020). Study-level background: Samples covering the acute and convalescent phases of COVID-19 were provided by collaborators in the United States, Italy and Spain. A de-identified subject ID, COVID-19 status, age in years and sex were almost always included in the sample metadata. The repertoires were released in a freely available public database intended as a resource for research on the immune response to SARS-CoV-2. The samples were drawn from the first 160 participants of the ongoing ImmuneRACE study and from 1,254 subjects provided by 6 global collaborators. Where available, HLA class I and class II types were taken from metadata supplied by the sample provider and were not determined by assay-based typing. The material from the prospective study consisted of cDNA or gDNA derived from T cells, B-cell-depleted T cells, or PBMCs. Deeply sampled blood TCRbeta repertoires from subjects exposed to, actively infected with, or recovered from COVID-19 were included in the dataset.

The immunoSEQ Assay, a bias-controlled multiplex PCR, was used to amplify TCRbeta CDR3 regions from genomic DNA. Concerning the study's data processing: Nucleated cell counts per sample were estimated from amplification of reference gene primers within the assay. To quantify the absolute abundance of each unique TCRbeta CDR3 rearrangement, sequence reads were collapsed and filtered. For each sample, productive Simpson clonality was calculated by taking the square root of Simpson's diversity index across productive rearrangements. TCRdb took over this immuneACCESS table, retaining in-frame rearrangements with V and J assigned. Such tables are incomplete; in checked studies, under half of the missing clones stem from an unresolved V gene, and the remainder is unexplained. V, J and clone size reflect that table, while D and trimming were determined from the DNA. The sample table holds around 180,000 clones, of which over 65% were seen once. Around 3% of the sample comes from the top ten.

A note on this clone: The antigen it binds to is not known. Base qualities are not recorded, but no much larger clone differs from it by a single base.

Study-wide findings and limitations: Clinical and demographic metadata were provided uncurated, with the amount varying by source and participant.

V lost 4 bases and J lost 4 bases; the stretch between them is 10 bases long. The CDR3 covers 13 residues, taking in both the cysteine and the phenylalanine. Only CDR3 DNA remains: 39 bases, in frame from the first base. The germline V gene provides CDR1 KGHSH and CDR2 LQKENI. Each collaborating institution followed its own protocols to collect whole blood in K2EDTA tubes. For TCRbeta analysis, collaborators shipped samples in one of three forms: frozen whole blood, isolated PBMCs, or DNA extracted from either of those sample types. The source of this sequence is a woman older than 75 with acute or convalescent COVID-19. The sequenced sample was peripheral blood. The chain uses TRBV18 and TRBJ1-1; tentative D gene TRBD1, with 5 bases matching. The bases read TGTGCCAGCTCACGTACCGGGGGCACTGAAGCTTTCTTT. This translates into CASSRTGGTEAFF. Joined to the reference TRBV18 and TRBJ1-1 proteins, this CDR3 gives the full variable domain: NAGVMQNPRHLVRRRGQEARLRCSPMKGHSHVYWYRQLPEEGLKFMVYLQKENIIDESGMPKERFSAEFPKEGPSILRIQQVVRGDSAAYFCASSRTGGTEAFFGQGTRLTVV.